This TCR beta chain was retrieved from a study of blood T cell repertoires in COVID-19. Study context: Some COVID-19 samples were acute and others convalescent; all came from the United States, Italy and Spain. Nucleic acid was either cDNA or gDNA, and it came from T cells, B-cell-depleted T cells, or PBMCs.

J gave up 0 bases and V 3 bases, and 4 bases lay outside the gene matches. The CDR3 is made up of 16 amino acids. Germline V gives CDR1 SGHAT, CDR2 FQNNGV. Study processing details: Nucleated cell number was recorded as an estimate derived from reference gene primer amplification. Sequencing was performed with immunoSEQ multiplex PCR; in TCRdb, only in-frame clones are kept and a portion is missing. D and trimming were read from the DNA, whereas the V and J calls and clone size are those reported in that table. This sample has more than 100,000 clones, with around 90% found just once. This clone was detected a few times.

This chain joins TRBV11-2 and TRBJ2-2; 7 nucleotides line up with TRBD1. Sequences were obtained from peripheral blood. This clonotype was sampled from a man in his fifties or sixties in a cohort sampled during active COVID-19. DNA of the CDR3: TGTGCCAGCAGCTTCTCCAGGGGGACGAACACCGGGGAGCTGTTTTTT. This encodes CASSFSRGTNTGELFF.